Sequencing of this TCR beta chain was carried out in a study of PD-1 blockade in classical Hodgkin lymphoma. CDR1 and CDR2 from the germline V gene are MDHEN and SYDVKM. The CDR3 runs to 14 residues. V was pared by 5 bases and J by 3 bases, with 13 bases between. TCRdb's table, derived via immunoSEQ multiplex PCR, lists solely in-frame clones and lacks some. This sample has approximately 84,000 clones, with around 80% found just once. Time point indicated: cycle 4 day 1 (C4D1), after five to seven weeks of nivolumab. Each patient relapsed following autologous stem cell transplantation, and prior brentuximab vedotin exposure differed.

V gene TRBV28 combines with J gene TRBJ1-2, with D possibly matching TRBD1 (6 bases). This sample comprised peripheral blood mononuclear cells (PBMCs), obtained before the fourth cycle of nivolumab. The receptor was isolated from a human donor with classical Hodgkin lymphoma. This CDR3 reads CASSPDRSDYGYTF. CDR3 in DNA: TGTGCCAGCAGTCCGGACAGATCTGACTATGGCTACACCTTC.